This T cell receptor beta chain was captured by sequencing in a study of beta chain features in type 1 diabetes. Study-level information: Sorted cells, 107,917,701 in number, were examined across all samples.

The germline V gene encodes CDR1 SGHRS and CDR2 YFSETQ. This CDR3 is built from 15 residues. The V segment lost 4 bases and the J segment 2 bases; nucleotides outside the gene matches: 3. Only a few counts were recorded for this clone. Its matching antigen is unknown. Regarding the study as a whole: TCRB CDR3s were moderately but significantly shorter in Type 1 diabetes patients in all four CD4+ subsets.

As every portion of the isolated RNA was reverse transcribed, the sequencing read expressed TCRB transcripts. TCRdb keeps only in-frame clones here, not all; method: immunoSEQ multiplex PCR. The sample carries around 250,000 clones, 14% recorded once. The gene calls are TRBV5-1 and TRBJ2-3; 11 bases agree with TRBD1. The TCR was taken from a man aged 25-40 years with type 1 diabetes. Sequencing was carried out using naive CD4+ T cells from blood. The CDR3 DNA follows: TGCGCCAGCAGCCCCGGACAGGGGGCCACAGATACGCAGTATTTT. It yields the protein CASSPGQGATDTQYF. Drawing the rest from reference TRBV5-1 and TRBJ2-3, the complete variable domain is KAGVTQTPRYLIKTRGQQVTLSCSPISGHRSVSWYQQTPGQGLQFLFEYFSETQRNKGNFPGRFSGRQFSNSRSEMNVSTLELGDSALYLCASSPGQGATDTQYFGPGTRLTVL.